This passage covers 10 T cell receptor beta chains from one sample sequenced in a study of blood T cell repertoires in COVID-19. Profiled with immunoSEQ multiplex PCR; TCRdb holds only in-frame clones, not every one. Of about 210,000 clones listed, about 90% were seen once; the top ten hold approximately 1.2%. The sample consisted of peripheral blood. Source of these receptors: a young man with acute or convalescent COVID-19.

The V gene is TRBV9, the J gene TRBJ1-6, with TRBD1 matching over 7 bases. The trim removed 3 bases at V and 9 bases at J, leaving 3 bases unmatched. Germline assignment: CDR1 SGDLS and CDR2 YYNGEE. There are 13 residues in the CDR3. The CDR3 is CASSGDRASPLHF. The CDR3 DNA reads TGTGCCAGCAGCGGAGACAGGGCTTCACCCCTCCACTTT.

This clone came up many times. The chain couples TRBV27 to TRBJ1-1, with a possible D match to TRBD1 (6 bases). Trimming took 4 bases from V and 3 from J, leaving 12 bases between them. Per the germline V gene, CDR1 is MNHEY and CDR2 is SMNVEV (reference sequence). The CDR3 runs to 14 residues. CDR3: CASSSHRDDTEAFF. CDR3 bases: TGTGCCAGCAGTTCACACAGGGATGACACTGAAGCTTTCTTT.

The chain joins TRBV14 to TRBJ2-7; the match to TRBD2 covers 9 bases. V shed 7 bases and J 5 bases; nucleotides not matched to a gene: 6. CDR1 and CDR2 (germline): SGHDN, FVKESK. CDR3 length: 13 amino acids. This chain's CDR3 is CASNLAGRDEQYF. The DNA for the CDR3 is TGTGCCAGCAACCTAGCGGGGAGGGACGAGCAGTACTTC. Combining the CDR3 with reference TRBV14 and TRBJ2-7 gives the whole variable domain EAGVTQFPSHSVIEKGQTVTLRCDPISGHDNLYWYRRVMGKEIKFLLHFVKESKQDESGMPNNRFLAERTGGTYSTLKVQPAELEDSGVYFCASNLAGRDEQYFGPGTRLTVT.

The chain links TRBV19 to TRBJ1-5, with D unclear. The CDR3 sequence is 14 residues long. The V and J ends lost 8 bases and 0 bases respectively, with 11 bases between them. Germline values: CDR1 LNHDA, CDR2 SQIVND (reference sequence). The chain's CDR3 is CASSLRDSNQPQHF. CDR3 in DNA: TGTGCCAGTTCATTGAGGGATAGCAATCAGCCCCAGCATTTT.

The J gene is TRBJ1-2, the V gene TRBV2; 10 bases align to TRBD1. V gave up 5 bases and J gave up 4 bases; unmatched junction bases: 4. From germline, CDR1 is SNHLY and CDR2 FYNNEI. The CDR3 spans 14 residues. The CDR3 nucleotides are TGTGCCAGCAGTTCGACAGGGGGCTCCTATGGCTACACCTTC. It is translated as CASSSTGGSYGYTF.

The gene calls are TRBV5-1 and TRBJ1-2; 9 positions agree with TRBD1. J lost 1 base, V lost 6 bases, and 10 bases had no gene match. This CDR3 is 16 amino acids long. Germline V lookup: CDR1 SGHRS, CDR2 YFSETQ. CDR3 amino acids: CASTPGQGPLNYGYTF. The CDR3 nucleotides are TGCGCCAGCACCCCGGGACAGGGTCCTCTTAACTATGGCTACACCTTC. Full variable domain (outside the CDR3, taken from reference TRBV5-1 and TRBJ1-2): KAGVTQTPRYLIKTRGQQVTLSCSPISGHRSVSWYQQTPGQGLQFLFEYFSETQRNKGNFPGRFSGRQFSNSRSEMNVSTLELGDSALYLCASTPGQGPLNYGYTFGSGTRLTVV.

The rearrangement uses TRBV21-1 and TRBJ2-2; TRBD1, the table's D call, was not compared with the DNA. TRBV21-1 is labeled a pseudogene. The CDR3 contains 16 residues. The DNA for the CDR3 is TGTGCCAGCAGCAGGCGGACAGGGGGCCACACCGGGGAGCTGTTTTTT. Encoded protein: CASSRRTGGHTGELFF.

The rearrangement uses TRBV18 and TRBJ1-4, with D uncertain. The V end lost 1 base, the J end lost 3 bases, and 6 bases lay between the germline ends. Germline CDR1 and CDR2: KGHSH and LQKENI. The length of the CDR3 is 14 residues. The CDR3 DNA sequence: TGTGCCAGCTCACCACGAGCTGCTAATGAAAAACTGTTTTTT. Translated: CASSPRAANEKLFF.

The chain recombines TRBV28 with TRBJ1-1, with D perhaps TRBD1 (5 bases). Trimming removed 7 bases at V and 6 bases at J, with 18 bases between. From germline, CDR1 is MDHEN and CDR2 SYDVKM. CDR3 length equals 14 residues. CDR3 residues: CASITGTLNAEAFF. CDR3 DNA sequence: TGTGCCAGCATTACCGGGACTCTCAACGCTGAAGCTTTCTTT.

The V call is TRBV7-2, the J call TRBJ2-1, with a possible D match to TRBD1 (7 bases). The CDR3 has 15 amino acids. V lost 2 bases to trimming and J lost 4 bases, with 12 bases between them. Germline CDR1 and CDR2: SGHTA and FQGNSA. The CDR3 is CASSLSQGGYNEQFF. DNA of the CDR3: TGTGCCAGCAGCTTAAGTCAGGGGGGATACAATGAGCAGTTCTTC.